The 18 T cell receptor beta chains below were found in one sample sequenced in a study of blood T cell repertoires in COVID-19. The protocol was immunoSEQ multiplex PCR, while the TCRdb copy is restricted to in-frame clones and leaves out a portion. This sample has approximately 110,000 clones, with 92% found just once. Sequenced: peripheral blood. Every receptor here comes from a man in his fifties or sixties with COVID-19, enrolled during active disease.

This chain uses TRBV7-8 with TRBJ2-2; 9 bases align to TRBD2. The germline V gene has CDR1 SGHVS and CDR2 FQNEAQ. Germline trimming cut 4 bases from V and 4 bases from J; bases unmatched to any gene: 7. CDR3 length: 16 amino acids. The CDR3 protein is CASSSAGGKFTGELFF. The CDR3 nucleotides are TGTGCCAGCAGCTCGGCGGGGGGGAAATTCACCGGGGAGCTGTTTTTT.

The CDR3 region is CASSPGTSNNEQFF. Written as DNA, the CDR3 is TGTGCCAGCTCACCTGGGACTTCTAACAATGAGCAGTTCTTC. The rearrangement joins TRBV18 to TRBJ2-1, with a possible D match to TRBD2 (6 bases). Per the germline V gene, CDR1 is KGHSH and CDR2 is LQKENI. Trimming pared 3 bases from V and 5 bases from J, leaving 11 bases between. The CDR3 consists of 14 residues.

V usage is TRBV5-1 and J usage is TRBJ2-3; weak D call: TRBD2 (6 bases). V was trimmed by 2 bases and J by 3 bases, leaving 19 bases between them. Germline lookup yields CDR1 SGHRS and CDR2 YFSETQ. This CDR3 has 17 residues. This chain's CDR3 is CASSLGEDRRATDTQYF. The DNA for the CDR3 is TGCGCCAGCAGCTTAGGGGAGGACCGACGGGCTACAGATACGCAGTATTTT.

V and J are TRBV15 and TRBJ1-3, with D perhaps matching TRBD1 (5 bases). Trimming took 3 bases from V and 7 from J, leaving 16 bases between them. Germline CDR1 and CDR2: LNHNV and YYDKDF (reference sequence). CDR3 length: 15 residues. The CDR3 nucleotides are TGTGCCACCAGCAGTGTAGAAGGGGTCAGGAACACCATATATTTT. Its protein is CATSSVEGVRNTIYF. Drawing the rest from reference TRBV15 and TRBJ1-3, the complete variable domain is DAMVIQNPRYQVTQFGKPVTLSCSQTLNHNVMYWYQQKSSQAPKLLFHYYDKDFNNEADTPDNFQSRRPNTSFCFLDIRSPGLGDTAMYLCATSSVEGVRNTIYFGEGSWLTVV.

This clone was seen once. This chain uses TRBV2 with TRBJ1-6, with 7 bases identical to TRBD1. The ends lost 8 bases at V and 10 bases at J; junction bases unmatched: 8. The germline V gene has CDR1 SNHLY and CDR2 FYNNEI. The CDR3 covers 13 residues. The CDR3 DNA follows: TGTGCCAGCGGACAGGAAAAGCGCTCACCCCTCCACTTT. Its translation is CASGQEKRSPLHF.

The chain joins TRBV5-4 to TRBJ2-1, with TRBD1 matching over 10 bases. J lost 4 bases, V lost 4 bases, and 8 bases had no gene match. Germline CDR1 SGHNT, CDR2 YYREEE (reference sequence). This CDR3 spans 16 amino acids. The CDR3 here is CASSQTGQGVYNEQFF. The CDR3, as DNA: TGTGCCAGCAGCCAGACTGGACAGGGGGTTTACAATGAGCAGTTCTTC.

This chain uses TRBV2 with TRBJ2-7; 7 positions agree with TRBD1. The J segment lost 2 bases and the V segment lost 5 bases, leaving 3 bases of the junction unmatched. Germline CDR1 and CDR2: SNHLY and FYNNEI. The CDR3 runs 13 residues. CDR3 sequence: CASSIDRAYEQYF. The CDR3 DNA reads TGTGCCAGCAGTATAGACAGGGCCTACGAGCAGTACTTC. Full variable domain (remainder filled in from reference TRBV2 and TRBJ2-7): EPEVTQTPSHQVTQMGQEVILRCVPISNHLYFYWYRQILGQKVEFLVSFYNNEISEKSEIFDDQFSVERPDGSNFTLKIRSTKLEDSAMYFCASSIDRAYEQYFGPGTRLTVT.

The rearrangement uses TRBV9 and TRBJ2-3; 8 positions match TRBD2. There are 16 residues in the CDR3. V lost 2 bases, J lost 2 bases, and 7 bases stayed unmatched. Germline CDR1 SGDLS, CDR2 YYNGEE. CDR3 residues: CASSVYGRAITDTQYF. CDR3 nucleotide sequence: TGTGCCAGCAGCGTTTACGGGAGGGCCATCACAGATACGCAGTATTTT.

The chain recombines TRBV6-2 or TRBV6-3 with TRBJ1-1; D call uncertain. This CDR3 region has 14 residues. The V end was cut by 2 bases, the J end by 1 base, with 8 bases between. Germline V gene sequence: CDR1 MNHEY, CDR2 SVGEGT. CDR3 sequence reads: CASSYPRGNTEAFF. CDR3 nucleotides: TGTGCCAGCAGTTACCCCCGGGGGAACACTGAAGCTTTCTTT.

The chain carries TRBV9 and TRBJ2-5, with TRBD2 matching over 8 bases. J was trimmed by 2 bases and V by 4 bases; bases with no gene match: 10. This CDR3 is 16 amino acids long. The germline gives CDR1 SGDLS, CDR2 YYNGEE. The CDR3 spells CASSPKPSGLQETQYF. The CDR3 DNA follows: TGTGCCAGCAGCCCCAAGCCTAGCGGGCTACAAGAGACCCAGTACTTC.

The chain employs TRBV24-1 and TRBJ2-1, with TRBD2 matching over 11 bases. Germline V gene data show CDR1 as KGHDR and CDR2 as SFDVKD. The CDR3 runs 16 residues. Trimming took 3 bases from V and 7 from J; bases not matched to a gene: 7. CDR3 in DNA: TGTGCCACCAGTGATCATAGCGGGAGGGCCAGAAATGAGCAGTTCTTC. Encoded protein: CATSDHSGRARNEQFF.

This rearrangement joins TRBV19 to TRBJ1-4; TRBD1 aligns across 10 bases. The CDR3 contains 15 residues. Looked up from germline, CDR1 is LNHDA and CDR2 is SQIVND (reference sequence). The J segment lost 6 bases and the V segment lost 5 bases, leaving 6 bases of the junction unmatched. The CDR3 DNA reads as TGTGCCAGTAGTGGGGGACAGGGGTATGATGAAAAACTGTTTTTT. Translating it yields CASSGGQGYDEKLFF.

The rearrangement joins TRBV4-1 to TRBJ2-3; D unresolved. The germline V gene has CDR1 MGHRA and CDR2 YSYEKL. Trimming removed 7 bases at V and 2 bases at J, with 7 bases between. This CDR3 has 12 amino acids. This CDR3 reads CASNSPTDTQYF. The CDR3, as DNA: TGCGCCAGCAACAGCCCCACAGATACGCAGTATTTT.

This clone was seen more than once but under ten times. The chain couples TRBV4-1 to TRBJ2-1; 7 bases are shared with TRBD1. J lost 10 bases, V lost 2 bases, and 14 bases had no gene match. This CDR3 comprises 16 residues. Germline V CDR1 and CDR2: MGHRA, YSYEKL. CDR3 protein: CASSQPTGTAHIEQFF. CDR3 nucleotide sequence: TGCGCCAGCAGCCAACCCACCGGGACAGCACATATCGAGCAGTTCTTC.

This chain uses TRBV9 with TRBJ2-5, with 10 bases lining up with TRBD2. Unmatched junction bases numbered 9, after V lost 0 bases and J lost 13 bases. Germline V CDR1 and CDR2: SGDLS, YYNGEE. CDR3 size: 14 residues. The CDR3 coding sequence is TGTGCCAGCAGCGTAGGTTCTAGCGGGAGTCTGCTGTACTTC. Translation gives CASSVGSSGSLLYF.

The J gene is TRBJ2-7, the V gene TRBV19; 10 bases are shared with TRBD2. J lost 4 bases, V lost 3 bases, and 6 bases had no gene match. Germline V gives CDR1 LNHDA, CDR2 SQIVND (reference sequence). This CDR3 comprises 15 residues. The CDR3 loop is CASSIAGTSEYEQYV. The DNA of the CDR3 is TGTGCCAGTAGTATCGCTGGGACTAGCGAGTACGAGCAGTACGTC.

The CDR3 sequence is CASSYQGINGYTF. The CDR3 nucleotides are TGTGCCAGCAGCTACCAGGGAATTAACGGCTACACCTTC. This chain links TRBV5-4 with TRBJ1-2, with D possibly being TRBD1 (5 bases). V was shortened by 3 bases and J by 8 bases, with 14 bases between the two germline ends. Germline CDR1 reads SGHNT; CDR2 reads YYREEE (reference sequence). The CDR3 is made up of 13 amino acids.

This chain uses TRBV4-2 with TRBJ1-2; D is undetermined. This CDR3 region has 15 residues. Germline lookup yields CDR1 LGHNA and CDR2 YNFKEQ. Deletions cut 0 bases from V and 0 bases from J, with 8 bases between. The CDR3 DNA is TGTGCCAGCAGCCAAGATTGGCAAACTAACTATGGCTACACCTTC. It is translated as CASSQDWQTNYGYTF.